The rows below give T cell receptor beta chains drawn from one sample of a study of shared clonotypes between healthy human individuals. Profiling relied on immunoSEQ multiplex PCR, and the TCRdb table lists in-frame clones only, not all of them. The profile shows about 2.3 million clones, around 90% of them singletons. Input material: naive CD4+ T cells from PBMCs. These receptor sequences come from a man younger than 35 in good health. Some clones in this sample may be carry-over from other donors' samples. The CDR3 runs from the conserved cysteine through the conserved F or W. The D gene is left open where the match is weak. Clone size, where shown, is once, few, many, or a class for clones that have expanded.

D: TRBD1; length: 17; V: TRBV2; size: once; J: TRBJ1-5; CDR3: CASSRTGTAYSNQPQHF; DNA: TGTGCCAGCAGTAGAACCGGGACAGCATATAGCAATCAGCCCCAGCATTTT
D: TRBD2; length: 15; V: TRBV7-3; size: -; J: TRBJ2-7; CDR3: CASSLRLAGPYEQYF; DNA: TGTGCCAGCAGCTTACGACTAGCGGGTCCTTACGAGCAGTACTTC
D: -; length: 15; V: TRBV7-6; size: -; J: TRBJ2-1; CDR3: CASSPATTSYNEQFF; DNA: TGTGCCAGCAGCCCGGCAACGACTAGCTACAATGAGCAGTTCTTC
D: -; length: 15; V: TRBV9; size: once; J: TRBJ1-1; CDR3: CASSPVGVSNTEAFF; DNA: TGTGCCAGCAGTCCAGTTGGGGTATCGAACACTGAAGCTTTCTTT
D: TRBD1; length: 15; V: TRBV10-1; size: -; J: TRBJ1-1; CDR3: CASSESITGTGEAFF; DNA: TGCGCCAGCAGTGAGTCGATCACAGGGACAGGGGAGGCTTTCTTT
D: -; length: 15; V: TRBV9; size: -; J: TRBJ2-3; CDR3: CASSLPAGDTDTQYF; DNA: TGTGCCAGCAGCCTACCAGCGGGTGACACAGATACGCAGTATTTT
D: -; length: 13; V: TRBV7-3; size: -; J: TRBJ1-1; CDR3: CASGAQVNTEAFF; DNA: TGTGCCAGCGGCGCCCAGGTGAACACTGAAGCTTTCTTT
D: -; length: 15; V: TRBV19; size: once; J: TRBJ1-5; CDR3: CASSRTVKGNQPQHF; DNA: TGTGCCAGTAGTAGGACAGTTAAGGGCAATCAGCCCCAGCATTTT
D: TRBD2; length: 15; V: TRBV6-5; size: -; J: TRBJ2-7; CDR3: CASRPGGLDSYEQYF; DNA: TGTGCCAGCAGACCGGGGGGGTTGGACTCCTACGAGCAGTACTTC
D: TRBD1; length: 14; V: TRBV15; size: -; J: TRBJ2-7; CDR3: CATSGRKTGSEQYF; DNA: TGTGCCACCAGCGGCCGCAAGACAGGGTCCGAGCAGTACTTC
D: TRBD2; length: 14; V: TRBV6-1; size: -; J: TRBJ2-1; CDR3: CASKPGLAKNEQFF; DNA: TGTGCCAGCAAACCGGGACTAGCGAAGAATGAGCAGTTCTTC
D: TRBD2; length: 14; V: TRBV29-1; size: -; J: TRBJ2-7; CDR3: CSALTSGPRYEQYF; DNA: TGCAGCGCCTTAACTAGCGGACCCCGCTACGAGCAGTACTTC
D: -; length: 16; V: TRBV18; size: -; J: TRBJ2-1; CDR3: CASSPGLPDVYNEQFF; DNA: TGTGCCAGCTCACCGGGCCTCCCCGATGTGTACAATGAGCAGTTCTTC
D: TRBD2; length: 13; V: TRBV2; size: -; J: TRBJ2-1; CDR3: CASRVAGGEGPFF; DNA: TGTGCCAGCAGGGTAGCGGGAGGAGAGGGTCCGTTCTTC
D: TRBD2; length: 16; V: TRBV7-9; size: -; J: TRBJ2-1; CDR3: CASSPTGTSGYNEQFF; DNA: TGTGCCAGCAGCCCTACCGGGACTAGCGGGTACAATGAGCAGTTCTTC
D: TRBD1; length: 16; V: TRBV5-1; size: -; J: TRBJ1-4; CDR3: CASSQQTQGAEGKLFF; DNA: TGCGCCAGCAGCCAACAGACACAGGGGGCTGAGGGAAAACTGTTTTTT
D: TRBD1; length: 12; V: TRBV29-1; size: few; J: TRBJ1-1; CDR3: CSVRQGAVEAFF; DNA: TGCAGCGTCAGACAGGGGGCTGTTGAAGCTTTCTTT
D: -; length: 13; V: TRBV15; size: -; J: TRBJ1-5; CDR3: CATSRESWQPQHF; DNA: TGTGCCACCAGCAGAGAGAGTTGGCAGCCCCAGCATTTT
D: TRBD2; length: 16; V: TRBV9; size: -; J: TRBJ2-3; CDR3: CASSAALAGASDTQYF; DNA: TGTGCCAGCAGCGCCGCACTAGCGGGAGCCTCAGATACGCAGTATTTT
D: TRBD1; length: 17; V: TRBV5-1; size: -; J: TRBJ1-2; CDR3: CASSLAPRGGLNYGYTF; DNA: TGCGCCAGCAGCTTGGCCCCCAGGGGGGGCCTTAACTATGGCTACACCTTC
D: TRBD2; length: 15; V: TRBV5-4; size: -; J: TRBJ2-3; CDR3: CASSLGLAATDTQYF; DNA: TGTGCCAGCAGCTTGGGACTAGCGGCCACAGATACGCAGTATTTT
D: -; length: 16; V: TRBV10-3; size: -; J: TRBJ2-1; CDR3: CAISESPDGSYNEQFF; DNA: TGTGCCATCAGTGAGTCCCCGGATGGCTCCTACAATGAGCAGTTCTTC
D: -; length: 11; V: TRBV5-4; size: -; J: TRBJ2-4; CDR3: CASSSRGEEDF; DNA: TGTGCCAGCAGCTCGCGGGGCGAAGAGGACTTC
D: TRBD2; length: 15; V: TRBV7-3; size: -; J: TRBJ2-1; CDR3: CASSLGLAGGNEQFF; DNA: TGTGCCAGCAGCTTAGGACTAGCGGGAGGAAATGAGCAGTTCTTC
D: TRBD1; length: 16; V: TRBV7-2; size: -; J: TRBJ1-2; CDR3: CASSLERAGGYYGYTF; DNA: TGTGCCAGCAGCTTAGAAAGGGCAGGGGGCTACTATGGCTACACCTTC
D: -; length: 15; V: TRBV19; size: -; J: TRBJ2-1; CDR3: CASSLDPSSYNEQFF; DNA: TGTGCCAGTAGTCTAGATCCGAGCTCCTACAATGAGCAGTTCTTC
D: -; length: 13; V: TRBV18; size: few; J: TRBJ1-1; CDR3: CASSPGQDTEAFF; DNA: TGTGCCAGCTCACCGGGACAAGACACTGAAGCTTTCTTT
D: -; length: 15; V: TRBV14; size: -; J: TRBJ2-3; CDR3: CASSLRRGRTDTQYF; DNA: TGTGCCAGCAGCTTGAGGCGGGGCCGCACAGATACGCAGTATTTT
D: TRBD1; length: 14; V: TRBV5-1; size: -; J: TRBJ2-5; CDR3: CASSSTGGGETQYF; DNA: TGCGCCAGCAGCTCGACAGGGGGAGGAGAGACCCAGTACTTC
D: -; length: 15; V: TRBV9; size: -; J: TRBJ1-2; CDR3: CASSVGGSSNYGYTF; DNA: TGTGCCAGCAGCGTAGGAGGCAGTTCTAACTATGGCTACACCTTC
D: TRBD2; length: 15; V: TRBV6-6; size: -; J: TRBJ2-1; CDR3: CASTRAGGFYNEQFF; DNA: TGTGCCAGCACCCGAGCGGGAGGGTTTTACAATGAGCAGTTCTTC
D: TRBD1; length: 15; V: TRBV6-5; size: few; J: TRBJ1-1; CDR3: CASRRTDRGRSEAFF; DNA: TGTGCCAGCAGGCGAACGGACAGGGGGCGAAGTGAAGCTTTCTTT
D: -; length: 14; V: TRBV9; size: -; J: TRBJ2-5; CDR3: CASSGDWLQETQYF; DNA: TGTGCCAGCAGCGGTGACTGGCTCCAAGAGACCCAGTACTTC
D: -; length: 13; V: TRBV7-6; size: few; J: TRBJ1-2; CDR3: CASSPLPENGYTF; DNA: TGTGCCAGCAGCCCCCTGCCGGAAAATGGCTACACCTTC
D: -; length: 15; V: TRBV27; size: -; J: TRBJ1-5; CDR3: CASSMMKGRNQPQHF; DNA: TGTGCCAGCAGTATGATGAAGGGGCGAAATCAGCCCCAGCATTTT
D: -; length: 14; V: TRBV10-3; size: -; J: TRBJ1-1; CDR3: CAITDGSSYTEAFF; DNA: TGTGCCATCACTGATGGGTCCAGTTACACTGAAGCTTTCTTT
D: -; length: 14; V: TRBV5-1; size: once; J: TRBJ2-1; CDR3: CASSPVWGANEQFF; DNA: TGCGCCAGCAGCCCAGTTTGGGGGGCTAATGAGCAGTTCTTC
D: -; length: 13; V: TRBV29-1; size: few; J: TRBJ1-1; CDR3: CSVQTQGQTEAFF; DNA: TGCAGCGTCCAGACACAGGGTCAAACTGAAGCTTTCTTT
D: -; length: 13; V: TRBV2; size: few; J: TRBJ1-5; CDR3: CASSVAKNQPQHF; DNA: TGTGCCAGCAGTGTCGCAAAGAATCAGCCCCAGCATTTT
D: TRBD2; length: 20; V: TRBV9; size: -; J: TRBJ2-3; CDR3: CASSSTPAMDVAGVADTQYF; DNA: TGTGCCAGCAGCTCAACCCCGGCTATGGACGTAGCGGGAGTGGCAGATACGCAGTATTTT
D: -; length: 15; V: TRBV7-8; size: -; J: TRBJ1-4; CDR3: CASSQSGTRNEKLFF; DNA: TGTGCCAGCAGCCAGTCCGGGACAAGAAATGAAAAACTGTTTTTT
D: -; length: 11; V: TRBV7-9; size: -; J: TRBJ2-3; CDR3: CASSYGDTQYF; DNA: TGTGCCAGCAGTTATGGAGATACGCAGTATTTT
D: TRBD1; length: 14; V: TRBV18; size: -; J: TRBJ2-7; CDR3: CASSPGTGSYEQYF; DNA: TGTGCCAGCTCACCTGGGACAGGGAGCTACGAGCAGTACTTC
D: -; length: 15; V: TRBV9; size: -; J: TRBJ2-7; CDR3: CASSPSGGPSYEQYF; DNA: TGTGCCAGCAGCCCTAGTGGGGGTCCCTCCTACGAGCAGTACTTC
D: -; length: 13; V: TRBV5-6; size: -; J: TRBJ1-2; CDR3: CASSFGRFYGYTF; DNA: TGTGCCAGCAGCTTCGGTCGGTTTTATGGCTACACCTTC
D: -; length: 15; V: TRBV5-6; size: -; J: TRBJ1-4; CDR3: CASSLAAGYGEKLFF; DNA: TGTGCCAGCAGCTTGGCGGCAGGGTATGGGGAGAAACTGTTTTTT
D: TRBD2; length: 16; V: TRBV6-4; size: -; J: TRBJ2-2; CDR3: CASSSQGLADTGELFF; DNA: TGTGCCAGCAGTTCCCAAGGACTAGCGGACACCGGGGAGCTGTTTTTT
D: -; length: 13; V: TRBV7-2; size: -; J: TRBJ1-2; CDR3: CASSSMVQGTGTF; DNA: TGTGCCAGCAGCTCGATGGTCCAGGGAACGGGTACCTTC
D: -; length: 16; V: TRBV7-9; size: -; J: TRBJ2-7; CDR3: CASSQVAGQLPLGQYF; DNA: TGTGCCAGCAGCCAAGTTGCGGGACAGCTCCCCCTCGGGCAGTACTTC
D: TRBD1; length: 15; V: TRBV6-1; size: -; J: TRBJ2-3; CDR3: CASRGQGEGTDTQYF; DNA: TGTGCCAGCAGGGGACAGGGGGAAGGCACAGATACGCAGTATTTT
D: -; length: 15; V: TRBV4-1; size: -; J: TRBJ2-1; CDR3: CASSQGGSGFNEQFF; DNA: TGCGCCAGCAGCCAAGGTGGATCAGGGTTCAATGAGCAGTTCTTC
D: -; length: 13; V: TRBV15; size: -; J: TRBJ1-1; CDR3: CAISTGMNTEAFF; DNA: TGTGCCATTTCGACAGGCATGAACACTGAAGCTTTCTTT
D: -; length: 15; V: TRBV19; size: -; J: TRBJ1-1; CDR3: CASSTTFGADAEAFF; DNA: TGTGCCAGTAGTACGACCTTCGGGGCTGACGCTGAAGCTTTCTTT
D: -; length: 14; V: TRBV7-9; size: -; J: TRBJ2-3; CDR3: CASSSLASTDTQYF; DNA: TGTGCCAGCAGCTCTTTGGCTAGCACAGATACGCAGTATTTT
D: -; length: 17; V: TRBV10-3; size: -; J: TRBJ1-2; CDR3: CAISDRGAARPNYGYTF; DNA: TGTGCCATCAGTGACAGGGGTGCGGCTCGACCTAACTATGGCTACACCTTC
D: -; length: 13; V: TRBV14; size: -; J: TRBJ1-2; CDR3: CASSQGRNYGYTF; DNA: TGTGCCAGCAGCCAAGGACGGAACTATGGCTACACCTTC
D: TRBD1; length: 16; V: TRBV19; size: -; J: TRBJ2-1; CDR3: CASSLTDRETYNEQFF; DNA: TGTGCCAGTAGTTTAACGGACAGGGAAACGTACAATGAGCAGTTCTTC